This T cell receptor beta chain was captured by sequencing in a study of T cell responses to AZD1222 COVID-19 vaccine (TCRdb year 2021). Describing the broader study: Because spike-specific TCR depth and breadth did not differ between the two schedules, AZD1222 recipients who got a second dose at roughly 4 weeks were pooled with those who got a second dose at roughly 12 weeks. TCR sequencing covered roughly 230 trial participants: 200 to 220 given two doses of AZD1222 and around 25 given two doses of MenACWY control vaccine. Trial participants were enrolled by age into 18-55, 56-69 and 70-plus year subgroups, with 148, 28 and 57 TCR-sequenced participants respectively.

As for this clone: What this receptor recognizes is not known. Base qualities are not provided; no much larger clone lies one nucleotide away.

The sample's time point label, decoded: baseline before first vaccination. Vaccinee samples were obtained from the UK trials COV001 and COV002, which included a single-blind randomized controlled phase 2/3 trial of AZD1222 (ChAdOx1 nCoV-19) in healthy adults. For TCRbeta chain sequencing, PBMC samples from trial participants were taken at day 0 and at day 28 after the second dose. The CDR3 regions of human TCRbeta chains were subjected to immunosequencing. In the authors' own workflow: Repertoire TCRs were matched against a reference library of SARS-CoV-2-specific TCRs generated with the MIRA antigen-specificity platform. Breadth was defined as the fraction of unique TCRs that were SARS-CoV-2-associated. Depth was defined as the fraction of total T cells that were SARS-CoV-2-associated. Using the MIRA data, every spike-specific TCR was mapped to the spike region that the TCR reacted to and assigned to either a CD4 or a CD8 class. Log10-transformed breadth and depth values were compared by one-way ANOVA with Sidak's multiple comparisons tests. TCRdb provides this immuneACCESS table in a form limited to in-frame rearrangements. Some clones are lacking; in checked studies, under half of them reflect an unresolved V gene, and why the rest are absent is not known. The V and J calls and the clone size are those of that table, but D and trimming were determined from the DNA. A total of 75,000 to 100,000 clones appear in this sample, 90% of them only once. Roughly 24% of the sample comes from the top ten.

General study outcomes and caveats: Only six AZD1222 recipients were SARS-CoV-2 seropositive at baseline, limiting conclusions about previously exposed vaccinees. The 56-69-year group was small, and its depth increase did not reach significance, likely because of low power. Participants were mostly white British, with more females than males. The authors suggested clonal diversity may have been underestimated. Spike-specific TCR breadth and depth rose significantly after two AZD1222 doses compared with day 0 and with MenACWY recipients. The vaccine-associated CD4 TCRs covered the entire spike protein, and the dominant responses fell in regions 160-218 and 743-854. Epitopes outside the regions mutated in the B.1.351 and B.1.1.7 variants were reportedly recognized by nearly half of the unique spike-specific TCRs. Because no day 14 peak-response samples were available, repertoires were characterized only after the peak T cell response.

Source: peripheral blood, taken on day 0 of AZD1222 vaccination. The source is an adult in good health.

The CDR3 here reads CASSLTGPGTEAFF. The DNA sequence follows: TGTGCCAGCAGCTTAACAGGGCCTGGGACTGAAGCTTTCTTT. The rearranged segments are TRBV7-9 and TRBJ1-1; the D gene is perhaps TRBD1, on 6 matching bases. The CDR3 starts with the cysteine, ends with the phenylalanine, and has 14 residues. The entry retains the CDR3 DNA only, 42 bases that are in frame from base 1. V lost 2 bases and J lost 5 bases; the stretch between them is 12 bases long. Looking up the germline V gene (reference sequence) yields CDR1 SEHNR and CDR2 FQNEAQ.